Here is one T cell receptor (beta chain) with its context. Its antigen is not identified. CD45RO-CCR7+CD27+CD95- expression identified naive CD8+ T cells. Germline-derived CDR1 and CDR2 are SEHNR and FQNEAQ (reference sequence). The CDR3 contains 14 residues. The data derive from a study of CXCR3-negative and CXCR3-positive naive CD8 T cells. Study results and caveats: Greater hydrophobicity was found in TRB CDR3s of CXCR3-positive naive cells than of CXCR3-negative naive cells. Whereas memory cells differed, naive CXCR3-negative and CXCR3-positive cells shared similar TRBV-TRBJ usage.

Via 5' RACE with UMI labels, TRB cDNA libraries were prepared. One entry per CDR3 protein, without DNA, is what TCRdb gives after re-calling the 5' RACE reads. This sample carries over 70,000 distinct CDR3 sequences, with approximately 1% going to the ten biggest clones. The sequencing input was naive CXCR3- CD8+ T cells from blood. The subset denotes: CD45RO-CCR7+CD27+CD95- naive CD8+ T cells lacking CXCR3 (TNR3-). The chain couples TRBV7-9 to TRBJ2-5. This TCR came from a human donor in good health. Some clones in this sample may be carry-over from other donors' samples. The CDR3 loop reads CASQTSGFQETQYF.